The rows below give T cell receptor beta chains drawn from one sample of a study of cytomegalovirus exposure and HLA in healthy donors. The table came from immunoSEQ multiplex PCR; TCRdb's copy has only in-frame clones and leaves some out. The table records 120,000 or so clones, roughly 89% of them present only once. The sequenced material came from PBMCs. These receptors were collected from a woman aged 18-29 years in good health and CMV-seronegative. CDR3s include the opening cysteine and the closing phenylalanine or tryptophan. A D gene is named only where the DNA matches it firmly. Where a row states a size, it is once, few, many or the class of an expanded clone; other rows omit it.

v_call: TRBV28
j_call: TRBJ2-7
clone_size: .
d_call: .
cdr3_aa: CASSSERGQYF
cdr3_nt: TGTGCCAGCAGCTCCGAGCGAGGGCAGTACTTC

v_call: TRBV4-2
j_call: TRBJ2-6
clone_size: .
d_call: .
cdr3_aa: CASSQELGAGGSSGANVLTF
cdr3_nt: TGTGCCAGCAGCCAAGAATTGGGGGCTGGCGGGAGTTCTGGGGCCAACGTCCTGACTTTC

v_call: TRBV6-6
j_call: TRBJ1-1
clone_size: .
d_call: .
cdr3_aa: CASSYSEGEGAFF
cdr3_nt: TGTGCCAGCAGTTACTCCGAGGGGGAAGGAGCTTTCTTT

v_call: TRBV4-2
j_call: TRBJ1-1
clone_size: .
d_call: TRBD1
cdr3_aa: CASTLRTGGGGTEAFF
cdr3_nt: TGTGCCAGCACCCTCCGAACAGGGGGAGGAGGCACTGAAGCTTTCTTT

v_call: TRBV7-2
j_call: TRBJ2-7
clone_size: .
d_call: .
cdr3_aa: CASSLVGSSPEQYF
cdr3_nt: TGTGCCAGCAGCTTAGTGGGTTCTAGCCCCGAGCAGTACTTC

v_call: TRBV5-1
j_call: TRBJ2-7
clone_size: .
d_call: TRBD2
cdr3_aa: CASSLGGVAGGPSSYEQYF
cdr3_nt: TGCGCCAGCAGCTTGGGAGGGGTAGCGGGGGGACCCAGCTCCTACGAGCAGTACTTC

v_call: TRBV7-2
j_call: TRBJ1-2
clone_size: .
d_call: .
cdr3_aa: CASSSTGNYGYTF
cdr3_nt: TGTGCCAGCAGCTCAACAGGGAACTATGGCTACACCTTC

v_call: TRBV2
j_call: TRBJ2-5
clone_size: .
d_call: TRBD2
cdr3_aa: CASIKVAGPQETQYF
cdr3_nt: TGTGCCAGCATTAAGGTAGCGGGGCCCCAAGAGACCCAGTACTTC

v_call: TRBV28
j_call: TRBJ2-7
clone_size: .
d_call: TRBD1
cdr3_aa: CASRSTGTGAEQYF
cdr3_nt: TGTGCCAGCAGGTCCACCGGGACAGGAGCCGAGCAGTACTTC

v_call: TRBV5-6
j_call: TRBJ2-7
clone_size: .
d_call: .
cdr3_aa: CASSLGSSTYEQYF
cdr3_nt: TGTGCCAGCAGCTTGGGAAGTAGCACCTACGAGCAGTACTTC

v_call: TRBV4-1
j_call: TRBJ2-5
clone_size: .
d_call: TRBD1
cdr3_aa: CASSQSPGGGLQETQYF
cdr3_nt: TGCGCCAGCAGCCAATCCCCAGGGGGCGGACTACAAGAGACCCAGTACTTC

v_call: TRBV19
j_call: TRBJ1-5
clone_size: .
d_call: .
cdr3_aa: CASSTRPATGINQPQHF
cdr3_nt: TGTGCCAGTAGTACCCGACCGGCCACGGGTATCAATCAGCCCCAGCATTTT

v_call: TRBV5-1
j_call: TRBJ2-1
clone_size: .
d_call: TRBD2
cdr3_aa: CASSHGLAGDNEQFF
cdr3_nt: TGCGCCAGCAGCCATGGACTAGCGGGGGACAATGAGCAGTTCTTC

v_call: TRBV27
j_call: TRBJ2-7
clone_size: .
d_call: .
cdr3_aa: CASSAVGSSYEQYF
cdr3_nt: TGTGCCAGCAGCGCGGTCGGTAGCTCCTACGAGCAGTACTTC

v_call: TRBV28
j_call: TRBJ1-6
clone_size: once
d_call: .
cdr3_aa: CASRGSSYNSPLHF
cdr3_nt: TGTGCCAGCAGAGGGAGCTCCTATAATTCACCCCTCCACTTT

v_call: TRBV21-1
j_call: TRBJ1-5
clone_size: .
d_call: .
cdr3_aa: CASTQGIRSPTFSHSNQPQHF
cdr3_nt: TGTGCCAGCACCCAGGGGATTCGCAGCCCGACGTTTTCCCATAGCAATCAGCCCCAGCATTTT

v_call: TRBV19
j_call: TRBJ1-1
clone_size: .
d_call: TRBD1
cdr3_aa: CASSVSGQLNMNTEAFF
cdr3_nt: TGTGCCAGTAGTGTTTCGGGACAGCTTAACATGAACACTGAAGCTTTCTTT

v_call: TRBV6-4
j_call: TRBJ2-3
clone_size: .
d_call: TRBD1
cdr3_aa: CASSQIGQGDTDTQYF
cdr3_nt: TGTGCCAGCAGTCAAATCGGACAGGGAGACACAGATACGCAGTATTTT

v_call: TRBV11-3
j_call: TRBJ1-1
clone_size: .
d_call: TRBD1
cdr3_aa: CASSPVTGLGTEAFF
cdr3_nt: TGTGCCAGCAGCCCGGTGACAGGGTTGGGCACTGAAGCTTTCTTT

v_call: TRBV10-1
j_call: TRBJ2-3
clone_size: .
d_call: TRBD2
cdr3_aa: CASSGYGTSGGSTTDTQYF
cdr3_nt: TGCGCCAGCAGCGGCTATGGGACTAGCGGGGGGTCGACCACAGATACGCAGTATTTT

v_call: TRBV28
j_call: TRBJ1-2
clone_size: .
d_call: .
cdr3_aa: CASSSVNYGYTF
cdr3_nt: TGTGCCAGCAGTTCTGTGAACTATGGCTACACCTTC

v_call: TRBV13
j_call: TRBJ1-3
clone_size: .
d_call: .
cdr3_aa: CASSRAQGFGNTIYF
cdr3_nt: TGTGCCAGCAGCAGGGCCCAGGGATTTGGAAACACCATATATTTT

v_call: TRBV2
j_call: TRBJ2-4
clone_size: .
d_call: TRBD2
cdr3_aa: CASSLAGVVNIQYF
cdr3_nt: TGTGCCAGCAGTTTAGCGGGAGTGGTAAACATTCAGTACTTC

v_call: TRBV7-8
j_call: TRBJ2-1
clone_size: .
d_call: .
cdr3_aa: CASTRLRNPAGPSSYNEQFF
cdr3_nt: TGTGCCAGCACCCGCTTGAGGAATCCAGCGGGCCCTAGCTCCTACAATGAGCAGTTCTTC

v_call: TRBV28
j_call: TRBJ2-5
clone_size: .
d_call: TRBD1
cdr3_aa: CASSPPLRGPQETQYF
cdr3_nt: TGTGCCAGCAGCCCGCCATTGAGGGGGCCCCAAGAGACCCAGTACTTC

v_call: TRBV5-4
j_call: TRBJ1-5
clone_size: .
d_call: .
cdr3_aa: CASSIQGYNQPQHF
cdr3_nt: TGTGCCAGCAGTATACAGGGATACAATCAGCCCCAGCATTTT

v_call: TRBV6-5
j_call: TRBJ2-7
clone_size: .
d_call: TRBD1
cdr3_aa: CASHRDRVGQQYF
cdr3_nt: TGTGCCAGCCACCGGGACAGGGTCGGCCAGCAGTACTTC

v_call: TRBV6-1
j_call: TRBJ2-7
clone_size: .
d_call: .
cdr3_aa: CASSEFVYEQYF
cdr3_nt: TGTGCCAGCAGTGAATTTGTATACGAGCAGTACTTC

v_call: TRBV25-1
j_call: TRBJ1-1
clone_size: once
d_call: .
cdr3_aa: CASSDVGGVAEAFF
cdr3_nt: TGTGCCAGCAGTGATGTGGGGGGGGTTGCTGAAGCTTTCTTT

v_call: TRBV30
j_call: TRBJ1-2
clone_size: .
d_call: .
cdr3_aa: CAWSSPLGQGNYGYTF
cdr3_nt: TGTGCCTGGAGTTCACCATTAGGGCAGGGGAACTATGGCTACACCTTC